These 21 T cell receptor beta chains were all obtained from the same sample, sequenced in a study of PD-1 blockade in classical Hodgkin lymphoma. Following autologous stem cell transplantation, relapse occurred in every patient, and exposure to brentuximab vedotin varied. The method was immunoSEQ multiplex PCR; TCRdb's version includes in-frame clones alone and lacks a portion of them. The data contain some 45,000 clones, about nine tenths of them singletons. The sequenced sample was peripheral blood mononuclear cells (PBMCs), obtained at baseline. The receptors shown here come from a human donor with classical Hodgkin lymphoma.

In its sample, this clone was seen a few times. The CDR3: CASSLAGSHEQFF. As DNA, the CDR3 is TGCGCCAGCAGCCTTGCAGGTTCCCATGAGCAGTTCTTC. This sequence joins TRBV5-1 and TRBJ2-1; D is undetermined. The length of the CDR3 is 13 residues. With 4 bases removed from V and 8 bases from J, the gap between germline ends came to 13 bases. Germline CDR1 reads SGHRS; CDR2 reads YFSETQ.

The genes are TRBV6-6 and TRBJ2-5, with 7 bases identical to TRBD2. V trimming: 5 bases; J trimming: 1 base; junction bases outside the gene matches: 4. In germline, CDR1 is MNHNY, CDR2 SVGAGI (reference sequence). The CDR3 runs 14 residues. CDR3 DNA: TGTGCCAGCAGTGGGGGGGGTGGCCAAGAGACCCAGTACTTC. This translates into CASSGGGGQETQYF.

The chain employs TRBV19 and TRBJ2-1; D possibly corresponds to TRBD1 (5 bases). Per the germline V gene, CDR1 is LNHDA and CDR2 is SQIVND (reference sequence). The germline V and J ends were trimmed by 3 bases and 3 bases, with 6 bases remaining between them. The CDR3 runs to 13 residues. CDR3 DNA sequence: TGTGCCAGTAGTATCCAGGGCTACAATGAGCAGTTCTTC. Amino acid sequence: CASSIQGYNEQFF.

The chain employs TRBV19 and TRBJ2-2; tentatively, D is TRBD1 (7 bases). The germline CDR1 and CDR2 sequences are LNHDA and SQIVND (reference sequence). The V and J ends lost 8 bases and 4 bases respectively, with 17 bases between them. CDR3 size: 15 residues. DNA for the CDR3: TGTGCCAGTCTAAACGCGGGACAGCGCACCGGGGAGCTGTTTTTT. Its translation is CASLNAGQRTGELFF.

The genes are TRBV2 and TRBJ2-5, with 10 nucleotides matching TRBD1. The germline CDR1 and CDR2 sequences are SNHLY and FYNNEI. This CDR3 contains 14 residues. Trimming at V came to 4 bases and at J to 1 base, leaving 0 bases not matched to a gene. The CDR3 sequence: CASSGDRGQETQYF. CDR3 bases: TGTGCCAGCAGTGGGGACAGGGGCCAAGAGACCCAGTACTTC.

The table lists this clone with a few counts. The chain has TRBV27 and TRBJ2-3; no firm D call. Germline assignment: CDR1 MNHEY and CDR2 SMNVEV (reference sequence). This CDR3 spans 13 amino acids. The V end was cut by 5 bases, the J end by 1 base, with 7 bases between. CDR3 nucleotides: TGTGCCAGCAGTGCCCTCGGCACAGATACGCAGTATTTT. Its protein is CASSALGTDTQYF.

The chain employs TRBV2 and TRBJ2-2; TRBD2 agrees at 10 bases. This CDR3 spans 14 amino acids. CDR1 and CDR2 (germline): SNHLY, FYNNEI. Trimming cost V 10 bases and J 7 bases; bases outside gene matches: 9. The CDR3 is CATAAGGAGGELFF. The CDR3 nucleotides read TGTGCCACCGCAGCGGGAGGGGCGGGCGGGGAGCTGTTTTTT.

The chain carries TRBV28 and TRBJ2-5; no clear D. The V gene's germline CDR1 is MDHEN and CDR2 SYDVKM. The CDR3 spans 14 residues. The V and J ends lost 6 bases and 3 bases respectively, with 14 bases between them. DNA for the CDR3: TGTGCCAGCAGCATTCCCCGTGGGGAAGAGACCCAGTACTTC. It is translated as CASSIPRGEETQYF.

The chain carries TRBV28 and TRBJ2-5; D call uncertain. The germline V gene encodes CDR1 MDHEN and CDR2 SYDVKM. The V end lost 3 bases, the J end lost 5 bases, and 10 bases lay between the germline ends. The CDR3 runs 13 residues. CDR3 DNA: TGTGCCAGCAGTTTCCCGGTGTCGGAGACCCAGTACTTC. This codes for CASSFPVSETQYF.

The chain employs TRBV5-1 and TRBJ2-2, with 7 bases identical to TRBD1. V dropped 4 bases and J dropped 0; count of bases not matched to a gene: 3. CDR3 length: 15 residues. Germline V gene sequence: CDR1 SGHRS, CDR2 YFSETQ. CDR3 region: CASSPGTANTGELFF. In DNA form, the CDR3 reads TGCGCCAGCAGCCCAGGGACAGCGAACACCGGGGAGCTGTTTTTT.

The chain combines TRBV6-1 with TRBJ1-2; TRBD1 matches 9 bases. Per germline, CDR1 MNHNS and CDR2 SASEGT. The CDR3 runs to 14 residues. The V gene end was trimmed by 6 bases and the J gene end by 5 bases; junction bases not matched to a gene: 7. The CDR3 DNA sequence: TGTGCCAGCAGGGACAGGGGCACGGGGTATGGCTACACCTTC. It encodes CASRDRGTGYGYTF.

The rearrangement uses TRBV12-5 and TRBJ1-2; TRBD1 matches at 7 bases. With 5 bases clipped from V and 8 bases from J, the junction kept 8 bases outside the gene matches. From germline, CDR1 is LGHNT and CDR2 FRNRAP. The CDR3 is 13 amino acids. The CDR3 loop is CASGITGTAGYTF. Here the CDR3 DNA reads TGTGCTAGTGGTATAACCGGGACAGCCGGCTACACCTTC.

The gene calls are TRBV6-1 and TRBJ2-7; TRBD2 matches 9 bases. Germline trimming cut 6 bases from V and 5 bases from J; bases unmatched to any gene: 8. Germline lookup yields CDR1 MNHNS and CDR2 SASEGT. CDR3 length: 14 amino acids. The CDR3 protein is CASSGTSLTHEQYF. For the CDR3, the DNA is TGTGCCAGCAGCGGGACTAGCCTTACCCACGAGCAGTACTTC.

This sequence joins TRBV6-1 and TRBJ1-5, with D perhaps matching TRBD1 (6 bases). The CDR3 spans 17 residues. V was cut by 2 bases and J by 7 bases, with 21 bases left in between. CDR1 and CDR2 from the germline V gene are MNHNS and SASEGT. Here the CDR3 reads CASSEFTITGNGQPQHF. CDR3 DNA sequence: TGTGCCAGCAGTGAATTCACAATCACAGGGAACGGACAGCCCCAGCATTTT.

This sequence joins TRBV27 and TRBJ2-3, with D perhaps TRBD1 or TRBD2 (6 bases each). This CDR3 has 14 amino acids. V was clipped by 5 bases and J by 8 bases, with 17 bases between them. Per germline, CDR1 MNHEY and CDR2 SMNVEV (reference sequence). The DNA of the CDR3 is TGTGCCAGCAGTCCCGGCGGGAAAGGGGGTACGCAGTATTTT. Residues: CASSPGGKGGTQYF.

The CDR3 DNA reads as TGCGCCAGCAGTAATAACCCTAACGGGGGCAACACCGGGGAGCTGTTTTTT. Translated, it gives CASSNNPNGGNTGELFF. This chain joins TRBV5-1 and TRBJ2-2; the D call may be TRBD1 or TRBD2 (6 bases each). Trimming took 5 bases from V and 2 from J, leaving 19 bases between them. In germline, CDR1 is SGHRS, CDR2 YFSETQ. The CDR3 has 17 amino acids.

This clone has more than one count but fewer than ten. This chain joins TRBV5-6 and TRBJ2-7; D may be TRBD2 (6 bases). The CDR3 has 13 residues. V lost 1 base and J lost 3, with 8 bases in between. Germline CDR1 is SGHDT and CDR2 is YYEEEE. Here the CDR3 DNA reads TGTGCCAGCAGCTTGACCGGGGGCTACGAGCAGTACTTC. Residues: CASSLTGGYEQYF.

The chain is built from TRBV6-6 and TRBJ2-2, with no clear D. With 7 bases removed from V and 0 bases from J, the gap between germline ends came to 15 bases. The CDR3 sequence is 16 residues long. Per germline, CDR1 MNHNY and CDR2 SVGAGI (reference sequence). This CDR3 is CASTPSREANTGELFF. CDR3 bases: TGTGCCAGCACCCCCAGTCGAGAAGCGAACACCGGGGAGCTGTTTTTT.

The rearrangement joins TRBV28 to TRBJ2-1; tentatively, D is TRBD1 or TRBD2 (6 bases each). V was clipped by 5 bases and J by 1 base, with 15 bases between them. The V gene's germline CDR1 is MDHEN and CDR2 SYDVKM. The CDR3 covers 16 residues. The CDR3 reads CASSGQGTPSYNEQFF. The CDR3 DNA is TGTGCCAGCAGTGGCCAGGGGACTCCTTCCTACAATGAGCAGTTCTTC.

The rearrangement links TRBV6-5 to TRBJ2-1; 8 bases are a match to TRBD1. The CDR3 is 14 residues long. The germline V gene has CDR1 MNHEY and CDR2 SVGAGI. V gave up 5 bases and J gave up 8 bases; unmatched junction bases: 8. The CDR3 loop reads CASSIGQGVDEQFF. The DNA for the CDR3 is TGTGCCAGCAGTATCGGACAGGGCGTGGATGAGCAGTTCTTC.

V usage is TRBV27 and J usage is TRBJ2-2; perhaps TRBD2 as D (6 bases). V was trimmed by 6 bases and J by 0 bases, leaving 14 bases between them. Germline V gene data show CDR1 as MNHEY and CDR2 as SMNVEV (reference sequence). The CDR3 loop spans 16 amino acids. CDR3 sequence reads: CASSLAGTPNTGELFF. The CDR3 nucleotides read TGTGCCAGCAGCCTCGCCGGGACTCCGAACACCGGGGAGCTGTTTTTT.